These T cell receptor beta chains were read from a single sample in a study of cytomegalovirus exposure and HLA in healthy donors. Assay: immunoSEQ multiplex PCR; the TCRdb copy retains only in-frame clones and omits some. The sample table includes 50,000 or so clones. The specimen was PBMCs. Receptors originate from a man aged 50-60 years in good health and CMV-seropositive. Both conserved end residues are part of each CDR3. D genes are given only for firm matches.

j_call d_call v_call cdr3_nt cdr3_aa
TRBJ1-1 - TRBV7-2 TGTGCCAGCAGCTCGACAGCAGGAGGGAACACTGAAGATTTCTTT CASSSTAGGNTEDFF
TRBJ2-1 - TRBV7-2 TGTGCCAGCAGCTTACGCCTCCTAGCGCCCGAGCAGTTCTTC CASSLRLLAPEQFF
TRBJ1-3 - TRBV9 TGTGCCAGCAGCGCCTCTGACAGTACTGGAAACACCATATATTTT CASSASDSTGNTIYF
TRBJ1-2 - TRBV19 TGTGCCAGTAGTCCCCTGGGGGGGCTAGGCTACACCTTC CASSPLGGLGYTF
TRBJ2-7 TRBD1 TRBV4-1 TGCGCCAGCAGCCAAACCCCGGGACAGGGGTACGAGCAGTACTTC CASSQTPGQGYEQYF
TRBJ2-7 - TRBV29-1 TGTGGGGGGGGCGAAACCTACGAGCAGTACTTC CGGGETYEQYF
TRBJ2-7 TRBD2 TRBV28 TGTGCCAGCAGTTTGGAGGGAGGGCCCTCCTACGAGCAGTACTTC CASSLEGGPSYEQYF
TRBJ2-7 TRBD1 TRBV6-5 TGTGCCAGCAGTTACTCGAACAGGGGCGGCTACGAGCAGTACTTC CASSYSNRGGYEQYF
TRBJ2-1 TRBD1 TRBV11-3 TGTGCCAGCAGCTTAACAGGGGATGAGCAGTTCTTC CASSLTGDEQFF
TRBJ2-7 TRBD1 TRBV6-5 TGTGCCAGCAGTTGGGGACAGGGCCCCTACGAGCAGTACTTC CASSWGQGPYEQYF
TRBJ2-1 TRBD2 TRBV18 TGTGCCAGCTCAATTACTAGCGGCGACAATGAGCAGTTCTTC CASSITSGDNEQFF
TRBJ2-7 TRBD1 TRBV20-1 TGCAGTGGACAGGGCCACGAGCAGTACTTC CSGQGHEQYF
TRBJ1-1 - TRBV7-9 TGTGCCAGCAGCTTAGGATTAGACACTGAAGCTTTCTTT CASSLGLDTEAFF
TRBJ1-1 - TRBV19 TGTGCCTCCCAGCACCTGGGCCGCGAAGCTTTCTTT CASQHLGREAFF
TRBJ2-1 TRBD1 TRBV7-9 TGTGCCAGCAGCGCCCAGGGGGACTACAATGAGCAGTTCTTC CASSAQGDYNEQFF
TRBJ1-6 - TRBV11-2 TGTGCCAGCAGCTTAGCCCCAGGGTATAATTCACCCCTCCACTTT CASSLAPGYNSPLHF
TRBJ1-3 TRBD1 TRBV5-1 TGCGCCAGCAGCTTGGGGGACAGGGATGGAAACACCATATATTTT CASSLGDRDGNTIYF
TRBJ1-2 - TRBV18 TGTGCCAGCTCACCAGACAGTACCTATGGCTACACCTTC CASSPDSTYGYTF
TRBJ1-1 - TRBV13 TGTGCCAGCAGCTGGGCTAACACTGAAGCTTTCTTT CASSWANTEAFF
TRBJ1-1 - TRBV7-3 TGTGCCAGCAGCTTAACGGGAGGGGGCACTGAAGCTTTCTTT CASSLTGGGTEAFF
TRBJ1-1 - TRBV29-1 TGCAGCGTTCAGGGCAGCACGAACACTGAAGCTTTCTTT CSVQGSTNTEAFF
TRBJ1-5 TRBD1 TRBV7-3 TGTGCCAGCAGCGCGACAGGGGGTAGCAATCAGCCCCAGCATTTT CASSATGGSNQPQHF
TRBJ2-3 TRBD2 TRBV4-3 TGCGCCAGCAGCCTACTAGCGGGAGGAAATACGCAGTATTTT CASSLLAGGNTQYF
TRBJ1-1 - TRBV11-2 TGTGCCAGCAGACCTATTAGGGGGGGGCGTGACACTGAAGCTTTCTTT CASRPIRGGRDTEAFF